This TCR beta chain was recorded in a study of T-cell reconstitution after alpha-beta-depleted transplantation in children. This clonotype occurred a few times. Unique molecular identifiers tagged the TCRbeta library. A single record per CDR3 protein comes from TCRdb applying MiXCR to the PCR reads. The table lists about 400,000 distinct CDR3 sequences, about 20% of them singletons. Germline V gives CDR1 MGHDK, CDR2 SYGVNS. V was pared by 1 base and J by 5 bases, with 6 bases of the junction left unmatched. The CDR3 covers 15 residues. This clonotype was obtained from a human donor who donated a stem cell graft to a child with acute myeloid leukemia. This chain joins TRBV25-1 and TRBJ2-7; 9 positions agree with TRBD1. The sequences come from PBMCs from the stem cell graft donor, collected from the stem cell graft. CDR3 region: CASSEFGTGINEQYF. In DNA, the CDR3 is TGTGCCAGCAGTGAATTCGGGACAGGGATCAACGAGCAGTACTTC.